Each of the 2 T cell receptor beta chains below was sequenced from the same sample in a study of memory CD4+ T cells and cytomegalovirus serostatus. The repertoire was sequenced with immunoSEQ multiplex PCR; TCRdb's copy has only in-frame clones and lacks some. Of under 50,000 clones in the sample, roughly 80% are singletons; the top ten hold about 0.8%. Single viable CD3+CD4+CD8-CD45RO+ cells were sorted as the memory CD4+ T cells. Sequencing was done on a sample of memory CD4+ T cells from blood. All receptors derive from an adult in good health and CMV-seronegative.

The V gene is TRBV6-1, the J gene TRBJ1-2; D not certain. V lost 8 bases to trimming and J lost 2 bases, with 15 bases between them. CDR1 and CDR2 from the germline V gene are MNHNS and SASEGT. The CDR3 loop spans 14 amino acids. In DNA form, the CDR3 reads TGTGCCAGCCGCGGTCGGGAGGAGAACTATGGCTACACCTTC. Protein: CASRGREENYGYTF.

The chain employs TRBV30 and TRBJ2-7; 8 bases match TRBD1. The CDR3 is 13 amino acids. The V gene's germline CDR1 is GTSNPN and CDR2 SVGIG (reference sequence). Trimming at V came to 1 base and at J to 6 bases, leaving 5 bases not matched to a gene. In DNA, the CDR3 is TGTGCCTGGAGTGGGGACAGGTTTGGCGAGCAGTACTTC. Amino acid sequence: CAWSGDRFGEQYF.